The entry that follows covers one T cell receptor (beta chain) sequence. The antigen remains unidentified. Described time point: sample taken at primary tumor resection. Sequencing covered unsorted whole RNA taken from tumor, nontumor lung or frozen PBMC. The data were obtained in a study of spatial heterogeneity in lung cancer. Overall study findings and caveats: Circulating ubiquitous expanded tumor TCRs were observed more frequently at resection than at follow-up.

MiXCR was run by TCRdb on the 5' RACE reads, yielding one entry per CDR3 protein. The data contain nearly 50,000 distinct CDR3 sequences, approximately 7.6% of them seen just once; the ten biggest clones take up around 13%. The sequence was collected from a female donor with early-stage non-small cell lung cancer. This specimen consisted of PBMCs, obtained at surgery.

CDR3 region: CASSLIGQVYGYTF. The DNA for the CDR3 is TGTGCCAGCAGTTTAATAGGACAGGTCTATGGCTACACCTTC. The genes are TRBV28 and TRBJ1-2; 7 bases line up with TRBD1. CDR1 and CDR2 from the germline V gene are MDHEN and SYDVKM. CDR3 length: 14 amino acids. The V gene end was trimmed by 2 bases and the J gene end by 4 bases; junction bases not matched to a gene: 4.